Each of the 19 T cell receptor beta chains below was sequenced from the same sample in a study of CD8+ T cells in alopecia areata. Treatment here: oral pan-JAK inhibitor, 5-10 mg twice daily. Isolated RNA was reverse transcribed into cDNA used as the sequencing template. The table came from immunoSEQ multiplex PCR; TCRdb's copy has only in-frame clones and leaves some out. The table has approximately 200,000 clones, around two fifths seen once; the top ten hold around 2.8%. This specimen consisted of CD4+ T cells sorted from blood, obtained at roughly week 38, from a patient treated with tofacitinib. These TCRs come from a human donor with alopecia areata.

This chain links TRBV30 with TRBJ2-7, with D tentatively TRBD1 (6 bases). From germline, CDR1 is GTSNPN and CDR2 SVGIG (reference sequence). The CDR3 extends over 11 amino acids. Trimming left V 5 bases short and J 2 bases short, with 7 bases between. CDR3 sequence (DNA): TGTGCCTGGGACAGGACCTACGAGCAGTACTTC. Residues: CAWDRTYEQYF.

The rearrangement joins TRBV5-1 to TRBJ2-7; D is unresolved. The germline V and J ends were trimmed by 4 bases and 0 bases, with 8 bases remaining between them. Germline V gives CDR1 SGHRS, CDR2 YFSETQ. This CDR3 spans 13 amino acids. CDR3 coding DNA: TGCGCCAGCAGCCACGGCCCCTCCTACGAGCAGTACTTC. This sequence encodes CASSHGPSYEQYF.

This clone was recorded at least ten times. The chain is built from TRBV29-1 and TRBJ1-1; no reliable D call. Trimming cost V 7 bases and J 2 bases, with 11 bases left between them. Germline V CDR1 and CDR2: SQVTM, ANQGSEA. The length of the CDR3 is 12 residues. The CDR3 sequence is CSAGRGNTEAFF. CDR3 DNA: TGCAGCGCTGGCCGGGGTAACACTGAAGCTTTCTTT.

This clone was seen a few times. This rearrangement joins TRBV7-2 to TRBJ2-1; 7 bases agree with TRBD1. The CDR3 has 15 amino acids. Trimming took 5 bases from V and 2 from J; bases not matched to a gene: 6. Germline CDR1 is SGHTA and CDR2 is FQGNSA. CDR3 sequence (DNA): TGTGCCAGCAGCCCTCGACAGGGCCCCTACAATGAGCAGTTCTTC. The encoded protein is CASSPRQGPYNEQFF.

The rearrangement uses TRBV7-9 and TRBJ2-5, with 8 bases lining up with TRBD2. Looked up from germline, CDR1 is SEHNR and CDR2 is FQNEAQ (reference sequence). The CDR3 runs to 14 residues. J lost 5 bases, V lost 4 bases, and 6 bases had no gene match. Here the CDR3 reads CASSSTSARETQYF. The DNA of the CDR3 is TGTGCCAGCAGCTCGACTAGCGCGAGGGAGACCCAGTACTTC.

The CDR3, as DNA: TGTGCCAGCAGCCCGGCGCGCACAGATACGCAGTATTTT. Its protein product is CASSPARTDTQYF. The rearrangement links TRBV7-8 to TRBJ2-3; no definite D call. The germline V gene encodes CDR1 SGHVS and CDR2 FQNEAQ. Trimming shortened V by 5 bases and J by 1 base, and 7 bases separated the two germline ends. This CDR3 is built from 13 residues.

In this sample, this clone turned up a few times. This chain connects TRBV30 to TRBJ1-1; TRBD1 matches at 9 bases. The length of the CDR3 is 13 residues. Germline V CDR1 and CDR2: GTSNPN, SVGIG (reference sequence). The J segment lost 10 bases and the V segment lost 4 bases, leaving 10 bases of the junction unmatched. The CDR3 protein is CAWNRDRVRVAFF. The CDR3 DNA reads TGTGCCTGGAACCGGGACAGGGTAAGAGTAGCTTTCTTT.

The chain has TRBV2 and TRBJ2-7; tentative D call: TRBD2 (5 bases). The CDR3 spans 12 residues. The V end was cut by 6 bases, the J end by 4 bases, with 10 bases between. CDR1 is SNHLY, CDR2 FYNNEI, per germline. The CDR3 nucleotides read TGTGCCAGCAGGAGGGAAGGGTACGAGCAGTACTTC. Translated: CASRREGYEQYF.

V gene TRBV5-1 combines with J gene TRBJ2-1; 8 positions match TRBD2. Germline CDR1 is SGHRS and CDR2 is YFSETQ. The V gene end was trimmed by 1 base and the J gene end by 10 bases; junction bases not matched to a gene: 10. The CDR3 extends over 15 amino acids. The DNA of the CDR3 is TGCGCCAGCAGCTTGTCGGGACTAGATCCCTACGAGCAGTTCTTC. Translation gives CASSLSGLDPYEQFF.

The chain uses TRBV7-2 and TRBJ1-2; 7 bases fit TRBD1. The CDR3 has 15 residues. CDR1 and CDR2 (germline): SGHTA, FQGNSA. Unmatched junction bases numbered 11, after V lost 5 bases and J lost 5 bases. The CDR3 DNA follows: TGTGCCAGCAGCCGGGACAGCACGGCGATTTATGGCTACACCTTC. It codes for CASSRDSTAIYGYTF.

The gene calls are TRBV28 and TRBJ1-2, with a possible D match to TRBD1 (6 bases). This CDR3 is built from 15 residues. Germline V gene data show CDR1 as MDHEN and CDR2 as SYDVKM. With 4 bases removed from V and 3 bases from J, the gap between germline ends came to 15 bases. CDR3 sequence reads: CASSSAGARHYGYTF. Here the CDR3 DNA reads TGTGCCAGCAGTTCAGCAGGGGCTAGGCACTATGGCTACACCTTC.

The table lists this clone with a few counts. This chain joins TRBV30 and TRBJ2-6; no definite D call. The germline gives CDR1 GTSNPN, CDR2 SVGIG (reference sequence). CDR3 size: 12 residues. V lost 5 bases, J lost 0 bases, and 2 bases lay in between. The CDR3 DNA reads TGTGCCTGGGGCTCTGGGGCCAACGTCCTGACTTTC. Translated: CAWGSGANVLTF.

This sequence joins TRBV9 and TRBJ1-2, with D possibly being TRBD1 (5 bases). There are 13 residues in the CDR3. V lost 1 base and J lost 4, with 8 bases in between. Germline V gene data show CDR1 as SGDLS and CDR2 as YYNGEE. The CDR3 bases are TGTGCCAGCAGCGTACAGGGAAGCTATGGCTACACCTTC. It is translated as CASSVQGSYGYTF.

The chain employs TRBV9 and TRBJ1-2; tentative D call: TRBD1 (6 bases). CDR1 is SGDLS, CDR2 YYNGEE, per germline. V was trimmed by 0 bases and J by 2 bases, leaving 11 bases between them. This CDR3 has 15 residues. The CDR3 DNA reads TGTGCCAGCAGCGTAGCGTGGGGGGCGAACTATGGCTACACCTTC. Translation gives CASSVAWGANYGYTF.

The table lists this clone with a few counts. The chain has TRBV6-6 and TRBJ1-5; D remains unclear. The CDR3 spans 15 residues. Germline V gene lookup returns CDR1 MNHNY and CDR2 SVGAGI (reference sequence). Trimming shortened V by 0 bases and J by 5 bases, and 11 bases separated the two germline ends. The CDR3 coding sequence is TGTGCCAGCAGTTACTCGTCGACACTAGATCAGCCCCAGCATTTT. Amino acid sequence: CASSYSSTLDQPQHF.

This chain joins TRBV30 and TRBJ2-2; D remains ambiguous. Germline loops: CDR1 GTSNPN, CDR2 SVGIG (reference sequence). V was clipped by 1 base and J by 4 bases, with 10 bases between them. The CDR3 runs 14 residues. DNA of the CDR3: TGTGCCTGGAGTGGAGGACGGACCACCGGGGAGCTGTTTTTT. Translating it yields CAWSGGRTTGELFF.

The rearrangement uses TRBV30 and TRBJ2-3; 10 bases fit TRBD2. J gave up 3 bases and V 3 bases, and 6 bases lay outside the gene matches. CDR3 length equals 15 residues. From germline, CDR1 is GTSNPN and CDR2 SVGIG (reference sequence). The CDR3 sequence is CAWSLAGVWTDTQYF. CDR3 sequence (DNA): TGTGCCTGGAGCCTAGCGGGAGTGTGGACAGATACGCAGTATTTT.

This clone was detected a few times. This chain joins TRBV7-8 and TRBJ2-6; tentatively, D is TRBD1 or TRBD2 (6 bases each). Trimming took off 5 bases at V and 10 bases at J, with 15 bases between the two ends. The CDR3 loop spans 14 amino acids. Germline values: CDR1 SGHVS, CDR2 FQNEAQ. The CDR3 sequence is CASSPRGGLNVLTF. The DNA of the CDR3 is TGTGCCAGCAGCCCGAGAGGGGGGTTAAACGTCCTGACTTTC.

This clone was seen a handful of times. CDR3 in amino acids: CASSYSWDTYYGYTF. The CDR3 region has the DNA TGTGCCAGCAGTTACTCCTGGGACACTTACTATGGCTACACCTTC. The rearrangement joins TRBV6-5 to TRBJ1-2, with D tentatively TRBD1 (6 bases). CDR1 and CDR2 from the germline V gene are MNHEY and SVGAGI. This CDR3 has 15 residues. The germline V and J ends were trimmed by 0 bases and 3 bases, with 11 bases remaining between them.